This TCR beta chain was found in a study of blood T cell repertoires in COVID-19. At the level of the study: Collection of acute and convalescent COVID-19 samples took place in the United States, Italy and Spain. T cells, B-cell-depleted T cells, or PBMCs provided the cDNA or gDNA that served as material.

V trimming: 3 bases; J trimming: 2 bases; junction bases outside the gene matches: 7. CDR1 is GTSNPN, CDR2 SVGIG, per germline (reference sequence). The CDR3 has 15 residues. In the original workflow: Counts of nucleated cells, estimated from reference gene primer amplification, were obtained. Sequencing used immunoSEQ multiplex PCR; TCRdb keeps in-frame clones, though not all of them. V, J and clone size reflect that table, while D and trimming were determined from the DNA. The sample has around 140,000 clones, about 82% seen once. Sample: peripheral blood. The chain combines TRBV30 with TRBJ1-3, with 7 bases fitting TRBD1. The source is a woman older than 75 with active or convalescent COVID-19. The CDR3, as DNA: TGTGCCTGGAGGGTAAACGGACAGGCTGGAAACACCATATATTTT. This translates into CAWRVNGQAGNTIYF.